These T cell receptor beta chains were read from a single sample in a study of blood T cell repertoires in COVID-19. Sequenced by immunoSEQ multiplex PCR; TCRdb stores in-frame clones only, minus some. Among tens of thousands of clones listed, about 90% were seen once. The sequenced sample consisted of peripheral blood. The receptors were gathered from a woman aged 55-69 years with active or convalescent COVID-19. Both conserved end residues are part of each CDR3. D genes are given only for firm matches.

d_call j_call v_call cdr3_nt cdr3_aa
. TRBJ2-3 TRBV19 TGTGCCAGTAGTATAGTAGAGAAACCTACGCAGTATTTT CASSIVEKPTQYF
TRBD1 TRBJ1-6 TRBV28 TGTGCCAGCAGTTTGACTTCCGGGACAGGGGGGCCCCCCCTCCACTTT CASSLTSGTGGPPLHF
. TRBJ2-7 TRBV6-5 TGTGCCAGCAGTTACTCGCCACAGTTCTCCTACGAGCAGTACTTC CASSYSPQFSYEQYF
. TRBJ2-2 TRBV7-2 TGTGCCAGCAGCTTAGAGAGGCGGACCGGGGAGCTGTTTTTT CASSLERRTGELFF
TRBD2 TRBJ2-3 TRBV5-4 TGTGCCAGCAGCCCGCGGACTAGCGGCACAGATACGCAGTATTTT CASSPRTSGTDTQYF
. TRBJ1-3 TRBV11-2 TGTGCCAGCAGCTTAGATATGTGGGCTTCTGGAAACACCATATATTTT CASSLDMWASGNTIYF
. TRBJ1-5 TRBV5-1 TGCGCCAGCAGCTTGGGTCAGGGTTTGGGTCAGCCCCAGCATTTT CASSLGQGLGQPQHF
. TRBJ1-5 TRBV10-3 TGTGCCATCAGCCTCGAAGGGGGATATAGCAATCAGCCCCAGCATTTT CAISLEGGYSNQPQHF
TRBD2 TRBJ2-1 TRBV12-5 TGTGCTAGTGGTTTGGTGATGCCGGGACTAGCGGGAGGAGCCCTAGGATTCAATGAGCAGTTCTTC CASGLVMPGLAGGALGFNEQFF
TRBD2 TRBJ2-3 TRBV5-1 TGCGCCAGCAGGGTTTGGGACTATAGAGTGGATACGCAGTATTTT CASRVWDYRVDTQYF
TRBD2 TRBJ2-3 TRBV5-1 TGCGCCAGCAGCTACCAAGCGGGGTCCACAGATACGCAGTATTTT CASSYQAGSTDTQYF